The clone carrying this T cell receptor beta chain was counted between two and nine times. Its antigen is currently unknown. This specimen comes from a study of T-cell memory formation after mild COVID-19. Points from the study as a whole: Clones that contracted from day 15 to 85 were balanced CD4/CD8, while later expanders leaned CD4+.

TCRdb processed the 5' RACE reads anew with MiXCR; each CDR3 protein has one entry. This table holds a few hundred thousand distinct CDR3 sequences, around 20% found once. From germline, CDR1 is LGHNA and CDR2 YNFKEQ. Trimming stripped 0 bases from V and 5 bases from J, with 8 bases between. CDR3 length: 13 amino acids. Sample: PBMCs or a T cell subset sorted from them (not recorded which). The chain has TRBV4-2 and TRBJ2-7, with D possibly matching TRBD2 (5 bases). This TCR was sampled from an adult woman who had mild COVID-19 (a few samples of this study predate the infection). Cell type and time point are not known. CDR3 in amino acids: CASSQDNGDEQYF. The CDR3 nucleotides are TGTGCCAGCAGCCAAGATAACGGGGACGAGCAGTACTTC.